The sequence of this T cell receptor beta chain was determined in a study of CD8 T cells in Susac syndrome. Random hexamers were used to reverse transcribe the RNA input (roughly 0.5 to 1 ug). It was immunoSEQ multiplex PCR that amplified TCR beta CDR3 across 54 Vbeta and 13 Jbeta. TCRdb itself ran the immunoSEQ multiplex PCR reads through MiXCR, one entry per CDR3 protein. Of about 160,000 distinct CDR3 sequences in the sample, over 85% were seen once. CDR1 is LNHDA, CDR2 SQIVND, per germline (reference sequence). The length of the CDR3 is 17 residues. Between the trimmed V and J ends, which lost 3 bases and 6 bases, there was a span of 21 bases.

The chain combines TRBV19 with TRBJ1-5, with a tentative D call TRBD1 (5 bases). This clonotype was sampled from a human donor in good health. Sequenced: CD4+ T cells from PBMCs. CDR3 sequence reads: CASSIGTPQGRGQPQHF. The CDR3 nucleotides read TGTGCCAGTAGTATCGGGACCCCGCAGGGTAGAGGTCAGCCCCAGCATTTT.